The 27 T cell receptor beta chains presented below share a single source sample, sequenced in a study of T cells in Graves' hyperthyroidism and ophthalmopathy. RNA transcripts served as the template for amplifying TCR beta CDR3 regions. TCR CDR3 underwent first-round RT-PCR with the HTBI primer set. MiXCR, applied by TCRdb to the multiplex PCR reads, yields one record per CDR3 protein. The sample has fewer than 250,000 distinct CDR3 sequences, around 15% seen once; the top ten hold around 30%. The source material was blood. These receptors came from a woman between 18 and 30 years old with Graves' ophthalmopathy.

This clonotype showed up many times. V gene TRBV6-2 or TRBV6-3 combines with J gene TRBJ2-5; 7 nucleotides line up with TRBD1. This CDR3 has 13 residues. CDR1 and CDR2 (germline): MNHEY, SVGEGT. Trimming removed 6 bases from V and 11 bases from J; junction bases left unmatched: 12. The CDR3 nucleotides read TGTGCCAGCAGATACAATGAAAACAGGGGACAGTACTTC. It is translated as CASRYNENRGQYF.

This clonotype was observed many times. The gene calls are TRBV10-2 and TRBJ1-5, with 7 bases lining up with TRBD1. V lost 0 bases to trimming and J lost 6 bases; unmatched junction nucleotides: 8. This CDR3 comprises 16 residues. Looked up from germline, CDR1 is WSHSY and CDR2 is SAAADI. For the CDR3, the DNA is TGCGCCAGCAGTGAGTCCCGGACAGGACTCTTTCAGCCCCAGCATTTT. As protein: CASSESRTGLFQPQHF.

There are many counts of this clonotype. V gene TRBV18 combines with J gene TRBJ2-7; D remains unclear. The CDR3 is 14 amino acids. Germline CDR1 reads KGHSH; CDR2 reads LQKENI. Deletions cut 3 bases from V and 0 bases from J, with 9 bases between. The CDR3 DNA reads as TGTGCCAGCTCACCCCAGGCAGCCTCCTACGAGCAGTACTTC. Translated, it gives CASSPQAASYEQYF.

At least ten counts were recorded for this clonotype. The rearrangement links TRBV9 to TRBJ2-3; D unresolved. Germline V gene lookup returns CDR1 SGDLS and CDR2 YYNGEE. V was trimmed by 3 bases and J by 4 bases, leaving 9 bases between them. This CDR3 is 13 amino acids long. The CDR3 protein is CASSGGRADTQYF. The CDR3 DNA reads as TGTGCCAGCAGCGGGGGTAGAGCAGATACGCAGTATTTT.

J is TRBJ2-3 and V is TRBV7-8; D tentatively fits TRBD1 or TRBD2 (6 bases each). V lost 4 bases, J lost 6 bases, and 20 bases lay in between. The CDR3 spans 16 residues. Germline values: CDR1 SGHVS, CDR2 FQNEAQ. For the CDR3, the DNA is TGTGCCAGCAGCTCATCCTCTAGCGTCCAGGGGGATACGCAGTATTTT. Protein product: CASSSSSSVQGDTQYF.

The sample holds many counts of this clonotype. The rearrangement joins TRBV7-8 to TRBJ2-7; 8 nucleotides align to TRBD1. Germline V lookup: CDR1 SGHVS, CDR2 FQNEAQ. The CDR3 is 14 amino acids. J gave up 4 bases and V 1 base, and 3 bases lay outside the gene matches. In DNA, the CDR3 is TGTGCCAGCAGCTTAGGGACAGGGAGGTACGAGCAGTACTTC. Translating it yields CASSLGTGRYEQYF.

This clonotype was detected many times. In DNA form, the CDR3 reads TGTGCCAGCAGCGAGGTTGGTCCCGATACGCAGTATTTT. This sequence encodes CASSEVGPDTQYF. V gene TRBV14 combines with J gene TRBJ2-3, with D unclear. In germline, CDR1 is SGHDN, CDR2 FVKESK. CDR3 length: 13 residues. The V end was cut by 5 bases, the J end by 6 bases, with 12 bases between.

This clonotype was recorded many times. The chain is built from TRBV30 and TRBJ1-2; D unclear. Germline CDR1 reads GTSNPN; CDR2 reads SVGIG (reference sequence). The V end lost 0 bases, the J end lost 3 bases, and 8 bases lay between the germline ends. This CDR3 region has 13 residues. The CDR3 protein is CAWSVMGHYGYTF. The CDR3 nucleotides read TGTGCCTGGAGTGTAATGGGTCACTATGGCTACACCTTC.

This clonotype was counted at least ten times. The rearrangement joins TRBV7-9 to TRBJ1-4, with D possibly matching TRBD1 (6 bases). From germline, CDR1 is SEHNR and CDR2 FQNEAQ (reference sequence). V lost 5 bases and J 0 bases, leaving 10 bases between the germline ends. The CDR3 is 15 residues long. CDR3 sequence: CASSPGDATNEKLFF. CDR3 DNA sequence: TGTGCCAGCAGCCCAGGGGACGCAACTAATGAAAAACTGTTTTTT.

This clonotype was picked up a small number of times. The rearrangement joins TRBV19 to TRBJ2-7; D might be TRBD2 (6 bases). Trimming left V 3 bases short and J 3 bases short, with 12 bases between. Germline CDR1 LNHDA, CDR2 SQIVND (reference sequence). The CDR3 totals 14 residues. The CDR3 DNA sequence: TGTGCCAGTAGTATTTCGGGGGACCTCTACGAGCAGTACTTC. The encoded protein is CASSISGDLYEQYF. The full variable domain, in which reference TRBV19 and TRBJ2-7 provide the parts outside the CDR3, is DGGITQSPKYLFRKEGQNVTLSCEQNLNHDAMYWYRQDPGQGLRLIYYSQIVNDFQKGDIAEGYSVSREKKESFPLTVTSAQKNPTAFYLCASSISGDLYEQYFGPGTRLTVT.

As to this clonotype: A read error is possible here, since a much larger clone lies one base away. The rearrangement joins TRBV29-1 to TRBJ2-1; 12 nucleotides match TRBD2. The CDR3 is 15 residues long. The V gene end was trimmed by 6 bases and the J gene end by 8 bases; junction bases not matched to a gene: 11. Germline V gives CDR1 SQVTM, CDR2 ANQGSEA. For the CDR3, the DNA is TGCAGCGTCTGTTTGATCGGGACTAGCGGGCATGAGCAGTTCTTC. This codes for CSVCLIGTSGHEQFF.

The chain combines TRBV20-1 with TRBJ1-6, with a tentative D call TRBD1 (5 bases). The CDR3 contains 14 residues. Germline assignment: CDR1 DFQATT and CDR2 SNEGSKA (reference sequence). V was pared by 3 bases and J by 10 bases, with 16 bases between. The CDR3 spells CSARSGTGSSPLHF. DNA for the CDR3: TGCAGTGCTAGGTCCGGGACGGGGTCATCACCCCTCCACTTT.

The rearrangement uses TRBV20-1 and TRBJ1-1; 7 nucleotides line up with TRBD1. V dropped 3 bases and J dropped 0; count of bases not matched to a gene: 4. From germline, CDR1 is DFQATT and CDR2 SNEGSKA (reference sequence). CDR3 size: 14 residues. The CDR3 loop reads CSARGQHMNTEAFF. The DNA for the CDR3 is TGCAGTGCTAGGGGACAGCATATGAACACTGAAGCTTTCTTT.

Many counts were recorded for this clonotype. The V and J genes are TRBV18 and TRBJ2-7; the D is unclear. Germline V gene data show CDR1 as KGHSH and CDR2 as LQKENI. Between the trimmed V and J ends, which lost 3 bases and 3 bases, there was a span of 12 bases. The CDR3 is 14 residues long. The CDR3 protein is CASSPGPIGYEQYF. CDR3 DNA sequence: TGTGCCAGCTCACCGGGCCCAATAGGCTACGAGCAGTACTTC.

This clonotype has ten or more counts. Here the CDR3 reads CASSFLSDTDTQYF. CDR3 bases: TGTGCCAGCAGTTTTTTATCAGATACAGATACGCAGTATTTT. The chain links TRBV27 to TRBJ2-3; D call uncertain. CDR3 length: 14 amino acids. V shed 3 bases and J shed 3 bases, with 10 bases lying between them. The germline V gene has CDR1 MNHEY and CDR2 SMNVEV (reference sequence).

Many counts were recorded for this clonotype. The genes are TRBV11-2 and TRBJ1-6, with 7 bases matching TRBD1. CDR3 size: 15 residues. The trim removed 6 bases at V and 6 bases at J, leaving 8 bases unmatched. CDR1 and CDR2 from the germline V gene are SGHAT and FQNNGV. CDR3 in amino acids: CASSSQGRGNSPLHF. The CDR3 DNA reads TGTGCCAGCAGTTCACAGGGGAGGGGTAATTCACCCCTCCACTTT.

The chain uses TRBV7-6 and TRBJ2-2, with D tentatively TRBD1 or TRBD2 (6 bases each). The CDR3 has 17 residues. The V gene lost 5 bases and the J gene lost 3 bases, with 19 bases spanning the gap. From germline, CDR1 is SGHVS and CDR2 FNYEAQ. The DNA of the CDR3 is TGTGCCAGCAGCCCCCCGGGGGCAGGAGAGTACACCGGGGAGCTGTTTTTT. It codes for CASSPPGAGEYTGELFF.

This clonotype was counted once. CDR3 DNA sequence: TGTGCCACCAGCCCCCCGGGGGGCGGGAGGGCCCTCAATGAGCAGTTCTTC. Translating gives CATSPPGGGRALNEQFF. The chain carries TRBV15 and TRBJ2-1, with 9 bases identical to TRBD2. The V and J ends lost 5 bases and 6 bases, in that order; junction bases with no gene match: 14. The CDR3 length is 17 residues. From germline, CDR1 is LNHNV and CDR2 YYDKDF (reference sequence).

Concerning this clonotype: Germline and junction disagree at one end, which may indicate a read error. V usage is TRBV11-2 and J usage is TRBJ2-1; 13 positions match TRBD2. The germline V gene has CDR1 SGHAT and CDR2 FQNNGV. This CDR3 has 18 residues. This CDR3 is CANSPRTSGSPIGGEQSF. The CDR3, as DNA: TGTGCCAACAGCCCGCGGACTAGCGGGAGCCCCATTGGAGGTGAGCAGTCCTTC.

In its sample, this clonotype was seen many times. This sequence joins TRBV2 and TRBJ1-5, with 10 bases matching TRBD1. After removal of 3 bases from V and 5 bases from J, the junction contained 1 base not matched to a gene. CDR3 length equals 14 residues. CDR1 SNHLY and CDR2 FYNNEI come from the germline V gene. The CDR3 protein is CASSEDRGDQPQHF. The CDR3 nucleotides are TGTGCCAGCAGTGAGGACAGGGGGGATCAGCCCCAGCATTTT.

This clonotype appeared many times. The CDR3 nucleotides are TGTGCCAGCAGCAACAGGGGGAGGGATACGCAGTATTTT. This encodes CASSNRGRDTQYF. The gene calls are TRBV7-9 and TRBJ2-3; TRBD1 aligns across 8 bases. The germline V gene encodes CDR1 SEHNR and CDR2 FQNEAQ (reference sequence). The CDR3 sequence is 13 residues long. The trim removed 5 bases at V and 6 bases at J, leaving 4 bases unmatched.

This clonotype was recorded many times. The chain employs TRBV19 and TRBJ2-1; 10 nucleotides match TRBD2. The CDR3 runs to 17 residues. CDR1 is LNHDA and CDR2 is SQIVND in the germline V gene (reference sequence). Unmatched junction bases numbered 10, after V lost 1 base and J lost 7 bases. The DNA of the CDR3 is TGTGCCAGTAGTATAGGGGGGCCTAGCGGGGGCAGGAATGAGCAGTTCTTC. This sequence encodes CASSIGGPSGGRNEQFF.

Ten or more counts support this clonotype. The chain links TRBV20-1 to TRBJ2-1; perhaps TRBD2 as D (5 bases). The V end lost 5 bases, the J end lost 8 bases, and 19 bases lay between the germline ends. The germline V gene has CDR1 DFQATT and CDR2 SNEGSKA (reference sequence). The CDR3 runs to 14 residues. Here the CDR3 reads CSAPSGNSKDEQFF. The CDR3 DNA reads TGCAGTGCTCCTTCGGGGAATAGTAAAGATGAGCAGTTCTTC.

On this clonotype: A read error may explain this, as a much larger clone is one base away. The V and J genes are TRBV6-9 and TRBJ2-7; TRBD1 matches at 10 bases. The CDR3 has 15 amino acids. Germline V CDR1 and CDR2: MNHGY, SVAAGI. The CDR3 nucleotides are TGTGTCAGCAGTTCGACTTACGGACAGGGGGACGAGCAGTACTTC. Amino acid sequence: CVSSSTYGQGDEQYF.

At least ten counts were recorded for this clonotype. The rearrangement uses TRBV4-1 and TRBJ2-7; 9 bases are a match to TRBD2. Trimming cost V 1 base and J 2 bases; bases outside gene matches: 3. Germline lookup yields CDR1 MGHRA and CDR2 YSYEKL. This CDR3 is 15 amino acids long. CDR3 sequence: CASSQGLAEAYEQYF. The CDR3 DNA is TGCGCCAGCAGCCAAGGACTAGCGGAGGCCTACGAGCAGTACTTC.

V and J are TRBV28 and TRBJ1-1; D is perhaps TRBD1 (6 bases). CDR1 is MDHEN and CDR2 is SYDVKM in the germline V gene. Trimming shortened V by 5 bases and J by 0 bases, and 10 bases separated the two germline ends. This CDR3 is built from 14 residues. CDR3 sequence (DNA): TGTGCCAGCAGTATTACAGGGCTGAACACTGAAGCTTTCTTT. This sequence encodes CASSITGLNTEAFF.

This chain links TRBV7-9 with TRBJ1-1; 7 nucleotides match TRBD1. The CDR3 has 15 amino acids. Unmatched junction bases numbered 8, after V lost 2 bases and J lost 5 bases. Per germline, CDR1 SEHNR and CDR2 FQNEAQ (reference sequence). Here the CDR3 reads CASSLPLTGSTEAFF. CDR3 coding DNA: TGTGCCAGCAGCTTACCCTTGACAGGGAGTACTGAAGCTTTCTTT.